This T cell receptor beta chain was captured in a study of T-cell memory formation after mild COVID-19 (dated by TCRdb to about 2021). Study-level background: TCR sequence clusters from the two donors were largely donor specific. The cohort was made up of two young adult volunteers, one female and one male, who were previously healthy. Longitudinal TCRalpha and TCRbeta repertoire sequencing tracked T-cell clones expanding and contracting after mild COVID-19 in two donors. The paper's findings and limits, for the study overall: Contracting CD4+ clones were located mainly in the CM and EM memory subsets, whereas CD8+ clones were found to be enriched in EMRA. Some responding clones were detected in pre-infection memory, which suggested that pre-existing cross-reactive memory T cells had joined the SARS-CoV-2 response. Whether the second-wave clones peaking on day 37 were SARS-CoV-2 specific was not confirmed. Only a couple of mild cases were covered by the study, and larger cohorts that include severe cases with pre-infection samples were considered necessary. Clones that contracted from day 15 to 85 showed balanced CD4/CD8 phenotypes, whereas a second wave of clones that expanded from day 15 to 37 leaned towards CD4+.

The data were produced on an Illumina NovaSeq 6000. cDNA libraries for TCRalpha and TCRbeta were prepared by 5'RACE using constant-segment primers, with sample barcodes and unique molecular identifiers added. Trizol reagent was used to extract RNA from every sample. Library amplification was performed in two PCR steps, and a second sample barcode and Illumina TruSeq adapters were introduced in the second step. The libraries were sequenced on an Illumina NovaSeq using 2 x 150 bp paired-end reads. The paper's processing steps were these. Reads were demultiplexed and collapsed into UMI-guided consensus sequences with migec v1.2.7. Using mixcr v2.1.11, the UMI consensuses were aligned to TRA and TRB V and J templates and assembled into clonotypes. A clonotype was counted as expanded or contracted only if both edgeR and NoisET called the change significant, with noise models trained on biological replicates. For edgeR calls, a false discovery rate-adjusted p below 0.01 and a log2 fold-change threshold of 1 were applied. As an exploratory analysis of dynamics, max-normalized trajectories of the 1000 most abundant clonotypes were examined by PCA with hierarchical clustering. Each responding clone was given a CD4 or CD8 phenotype based on the CD4+ and CD8+ repertoires, which had been sequenced separately. The public reads were reanalyzed by TCRdb: fastp trimming at Q25, MiXCR alignment, in-frame beta chains only. Rows merge per CDR3 protein into single entries with the most common DNA and genes. The V and J calls follow TCRdb's processing rather than the paper's. The sample data list hundreds of thousands of distinct CDR3 sequences, and approximately 19% of these were observed just once. The ten largest clones capture around 12% of the sample.

Cut back by 0 bases and 5 bases, the V and J ends lie 9 bases apart. CDR1 SGHRS and CDR2 YFSETQ are derived from the germline V gene. The CDR3 runs 14 amino acids, cysteine and phenylalanine included. Only CDR3 DNA is held: 42 bases, read in frame from base 1. Ficoll-Paque density gradient centrifugation was used to isolate PBMCs. This clonotype appeared a few times. The clone's antigen remains unknown. No base qualities exist here, and no much larger clone lies one base off it. The sequence joins TRBV5-1 to TRBJ1-5; no D segment can be confidently identified. The receptor was derived from an adult woman who had mild COVID-19 (a few samples of this study predate the infection). The sample titles of this study are shuffled in the database, so cell type and time point are left out; the donor was told from shared clones. The sequencing sample was made of PBMCs or a T cell subset sorted from them (not recorded which). At the DNA level, the sequence is TGCGCCAGCAGCTTGGGCACGGGGTATCAGCCCCAGCATTTT. Its protein reads: CASSLGTGYQPQHF.